The clone carrying this TCR beta chain was detected many times. The data originate from a study of molecular identifiers for immune sequencing clone quantification. Trimming left V 5 bases short and J 10 bases short, with 11 bases between. The CDR3 totals 12 residues. CDR1 is MGHRA, CDR2 YSYEKL, per germline. TCRdb independently ran MiXCR on the PCR reads; one entry per CDR3 protein. This table holds 38,000 or so distinct CDR3 sequences, approximately 17% found once. The source of this sequence is a human donor in good health. Some libraries in this study had Jurkat cell RNA spiked in. Sequencing was done on a sample of naive CD8+ T cells from blood, with Jurkat cell RNA spiked in. This sample's subset: FACS-sorted CD8+CD4-CCR7+CD45RA+ naive T cells. The J gene is TRBJ1-4, the V gene TRBV4-1, with D perhaps TRBD1 (5 bases). In DNA, the CDR3 is TGCGCCAGCAGCACAACTGGGGGAAAACTGTTTTTT. Its translation is CASSTTGGKLFF.